Below, 19 T cell receptor beta chains from the same sample are listed, as sequenced in a study of cytomegalovirus exposure and HLA in healthy donors. 60 Vbeta and 13 Jbeta primers were used in PCR. Measured with immunoSEQ multiplex PCR; TCRdb has only the in-frame clones, and not every one. The table has 120,000 or so clones, 80% seen once. Material for sequencing was PBMCs. These receptors all come from a female donor in good health and CMV-seropositive.

With regard to this clone: The same CDR3 is also encoded by other DNA sequences in this sample. The chain couples TRBV5-1 to TRBJ2-3; the match to TRBD2 covers 10 bases. Germline values: CDR1 SGHRS, CDR2 YFSETQ. This CDR3 has 16 amino acids. V dropped 0 bases and J dropped 1; count of bases not matched to a gene: 2. CDR3 sequence reads: CASSLALAGGTDTQYF. CDR3 bases: TGCGCCAGCAGCTTGGCCCTAGCGGGGGGCACAGATACGCAGTATTTT.

The CDR3 coding sequence is TGTGCCAGCAGTGACGGGGGGGCTTTAGAGACCCAGTACTTC. Its protein product is CASSDGGALETQYF. V usage is TRBV9 and J usage is TRBJ2-5, with TRBD2 matching over 8 bases. The CDR3 spans 14 residues. Unmatched junction bases numbered 7, after V lost 5 bases and J lost 4 bases. The V gene's germline CDR1 is SGDLS and CDR2 YYNGEE. Together with reference TRBV9 and TRBJ2-5, the CDR3 gives the full variable domain: DSGVTQTPKHLITATGQRVTLRCSPRSGDLSVYWYQQSLDQGLQFLIQYYNGEERAKGNILERFSAQQFPDLHSELNLSSLELGDSALYFCASSDGGALETQYFGPGTRLLVL.

The chain joins TRBV4-1 to TRBJ2-6; 14 nucleotides line up with TRBD2. V shed 3 bases and J 0 bases; nucleotides not matched to a gene: 4. The CDR3 is 19 residues long. The germline gives CDR1 MGHRA, CDR2 YSYEKL. The CDR3 here is CASSQRTSGGSSGANVLTF. The CDR3 DNA sequence: TGCGCCAGCAGCCAGAGGACTAGCGGGGGGAGCTCTGGGGCCAACGTCCTGACTTTC.

This chain joins TRBV20-1 and TRBJ2-5; no reliable D call. The germline CDR1 and CDR2 sequences are DFQATT and SNEGSKA (reference sequence). The CDR3 loop spans 11 amino acids. V lost 5 bases and J 4 bases, leaving 8 bases between the germline ends. CDR3 sequence reads: CSAPSSETQYF. CDR3 DNA sequence: TGCAGTGCTCCCTCTTCAGAGACCCAGTACTTC.

The chain carries TRBV13 and TRBJ1-1; 7 bases are a match to TRBD1. CDR3 length equals 14 residues. The trim removed 8 bases at V and 1 base at J, leaving 7 bases unmatched. Germline loops: CDR1 PRHDT, CDR2 FYEKMQ (reference sequence). CDR3 sequence: CASQAGTENTEAFF. DNA for the CDR3: TGTGCCAGCCAGGCCGGGACAGAGAACACTGAAGCTTTCTTT.

The chain couples TRBV12-5 to TRBJ2-5; 7 positions match TRBD1. Trimming removed 6 bases from V and 1 base from J; junction bases left unmatched: 8. The CDR3 length is 15 residues. Looked up from germline, CDR1 is LGHNT and CDR2 is FRNRAP. DNA of the CDR3: TGTGCTAGTGGACAGACCGGGACAGCCCAAGAGACCCAGTACTTC. Protein product: CASGQTGTAQETQYF.

This clone was observed a handful of times. This chain uses TRBV5-4 with TRBJ1-4; weak D call: TRBD1 (6 bases). The CDR3 totals 14 residues. The V gene lost 5 bases and the J gene lost 1 base, with 9 bases spanning the gap. Looked up from germline, CDR1 is SGHNT and CDR2 is YYREEE (reference sequence). The CDR3 DNA is TGTGCCAGCAGTAAAGGGGGAACTAATGAAAAACTGTTTTTT. It codes for CASSKGGTNEKLFF.

The chain links TRBV2 to TRBJ1-2, with 8 nucleotides matching TRBD1. From germline, CDR1 is SNHLY and CDR2 FYNNEI. Germline trimming cut 6 bases from V and 0 bases from J; bases unmatched to any gene: 6. The CDR3 sequence is 15 residues long. The CDR3 bases are TGTGCCAGCAGCGAGACAGGGGAGGCTAACTATGGCTACACCTTC. This encodes CASSETGEANYGYTF. The whole variable domain, remainder taken from reference TRBV2 and TRBJ1-2, is EPEVTQTPSHQVTQMGQEVILRCVPISNHLYFYWYRQILGQKVEFLVSFYNNEISEKSEIFDDQFSVERPDGSNFTLKIRSTKLEDSAMYFCASSETGEANYGYTFGSGTRLTVV.

The V call is TRBV6-6, the J call TRBJ2-1; 10 bases map to TRBD2. CDR1 and CDR2 from the germline V gene are MNHNY and SVGAGI (reference sequence). The CDR3 has 15 amino acids. V lost 6 bases and J lost 6; bases outside the gene matches: 8. CDR3 region: CASRPQRGGVNEQFF. CDR3 nucleotides: TGTGCCAGCAGACCCCAGCGGGGGGGCGTCAATGAGCAGTTCTTC.

This clone was observed once. The genes are TRBV27 and TRBJ2-1; 7 bases fit TRBD1. The CDR3 runs 16 residues. J lost 2 bases, V lost 6 bases, and 10 bases had no gene match. Germline assignment: CDR1 MNHEY and CDR2 SMNVEV (reference sequence). The CDR3 DNA sequence: TGTGCCAGCAGGGACGACAGGGTTATAACCTACAATGAGCAGTTCTTC. It specifies CASRDDRVITYNEQFF.

The rearrangement joins TRBV7-6 to TRBJ1-1, with D uncertain. V dropped 1 base and J dropped 0 bases, with 15 bases sitting between them. This CDR3 is 17 amino acids long. Germline CDR1 and CDR2: SGHVS and FNYEAQ. The CDR3 nucleotides read TGTGCCAGCAGCTTAGTAGCCGGGCGGGCACTGAACACTGAAGCTTTCTTT. Translation gives CASSLVAGRALNTEAFF.

The chain couples TRBV5-1 to TRBJ2-5; 12 nucleotides agree with TRBD2. J gave up 5 bases and V 4 bases, and 12 bases lay outside the gene matches. CDR3 length: 17 amino acids. Germline V gives CDR1 SGHRS, CDR2 YFSETQ. CDR3 residues: CASSLRASGGARETQYF. The CDR3 region has the DNA TGCGCCAGCAGCCTCCGGGCTAGCGGGGGGGCCCGGGAGACCCAGTACTTC.

The chain has TRBV28 and TRBJ1-2; D not resolved. CDR1 is MDHEN, CDR2 SYDVKM, per germline. Trimming cost V 2 bases and J 3 bases, with 10 bases left between them. The CDR3 is 14 residues long. The CDR3 reads CASSLEGSHYGYTF. The CDR3 nucleotides are TGTGCCAGCAGTTTAGAGGGATCGCACTATGGCTACACCTTC.

The chain links TRBV6-5 to TRBJ2-2, with TRBD1 identical over 8 bases. Losses at the gene ends were 6 bases for V and 3 bases for J; bases not matched to a gene: 3. CDR1 is MNHEY and CDR2 is SVGAGI in the germline V gene. The CDR3 covers 14 residues. The CDR3, as DNA: TGTGCCAGCAGCTTGACAGGGGACACCGGGGAGCTGTTTTTT. Its protein is CASSLTGDTGELFF.

The chain carries TRBV5-1 and TRBJ2-2, with 8 bases identical to TRBD1. The V segment lost 3 bases and the J segment 3 bases; nucleotides outside the gene matches: 1. In germline, CDR1 is SGHRS, CDR2 YFSETQ. This CDR3 comprises 14 residues. DNA for the CDR3: TGCGCCAGCAGCTCGGGACAGGACACCGGGGAGCTGTTTTTT. It yields the protein CASSSGQDTGELFF.

The genes are TRBV10-2 and TRBJ1-5; D gene unclear. V was cut by 9 bases and J by 6 bases, with 15 bases left in between. CDR1 is WSHSY, CDR2 SAAADI, per germline. This CDR3 comprises 13 residues. CDR3 region: CASMWADIQPQHF. The CDR3 coding sequence is TGCGCCAGTATGTGGGCAGATATTCAGCCCCAGCATTTT.

This sequence joins TRBV2 and TRBJ2-3, with D tentatively TRBD1 (6 bases). This CDR3 contains 13 residues. Germline-derived CDR1 and CDR2 are SNHLY and FYNNEI. V was cut by 4 bases and J by 6 bases, with 11 bases left in between. This CDR3 reads CASSVAGVDTQYF. CDR3 nucleotides: TGTGCCAGCAGTGTGGCAGGGGTGGATACGCAGTATTTT.

The chain recombines TRBV6-6 with TRBJ2-7; TRBD2 matches at 7 bases. This CDR3 has 15 residues. Germline assignment: CDR1 MNHNY and CDR2 SVGAGI (reference sequence). Trimming at V came to 5 bases and at J to 0 bases, leaving 7 bases not matched to a gene. The CDR3 loop is CASSTSGGLSYEQYF. The CDR3 coding sequence is TGTGCCAGCAGTACCTCGGGGGGTCTCTCCTACGAGCAGTACTTC.

The V call is TRBV5-6, the J call TRBJ2-7, with TRBD1 matching over 12 bases. Losses at the gene ends were 4 bases for V and 6 bases for J; bases not matched to a gene: 8. Per the germline V gene, CDR1 is SGHDT and CDR2 is YYEEEE. The CDR3 is 15 amino acids. In DNA form, the CDR3 reads TGTGCCAGCAGCGGGGGACAGGGGGCTATAGGCGAGCAGTACTTC. It translates to CASSGGQGAIGEQYF.